The entry below gives a single T cell receptor beta chain sequence along with its context. The data derive from a study of blood T cell repertoires in COVID-19. As for the study in general: Some COVID-19 samples were acute and others convalescent; all came from the United States, Italy and Spain. T cells, B-cell-depleted T cells, or PBMCs supplied cDNA or gDNA.

Original processing methods: Reference gene primer amplification yielded estimated nucleated cell counts. The data were produced by immunoSEQ multiplex PCR, yet TCRdb's version contains in-frame clones alone and is incomplete. For V, J and clone size, that table is used; D and trimming come from the DNA. The repertoire has approximately 190,000 clones, about 88% of them found once; the top ten carry roughly 6.2%. CDR1 and CDR2 from the germline V gene are SQVTM and ANQGSEA. The CDR3 consists of 13 residues. Trimming removed 6 bases at V and 6 bases at J, with 15 bases between. The chain is built from TRBV29-1 and TRBJ1-5; the D gene is possibly TRBD1 (5 bases). What was sequenced was peripheral blood. The source is a woman aged 40-49 years who had recovered from COVID-19. In DNA form, the CDR3 reads TGCAGCGTATCCGACAGCAGAGGTCAGCCCCAGCATTTT. Protein sequence: CSVSDSRGQPQHF. The full variable domain, in which reference TRBV29-1 and TRBJ1-5 provide the parts outside the CDR3, is SAVISQKPSRDICQRGTSLTIQCQVDSQVTMMFWYRQQPGQSLTLIATANQGSEATYESGFVIDKFPISRPNLTFSTLTVSNMSPEDSSIYLCSVSDSRGQPQHFGDGTRLSIL.